One and the same sample provided the 2 T cell receptor beta chains below, sequenced in a study of shared clonotypes between healthy human individuals. The table came from immunoSEQ multiplex PCR; TCRdb's copy has only in-frame clones and leaves some out. The table lists about 820,000 clones, 85% to 95% of them singletons, with more than 20% in the top ten. The naive CD8 subset, CD45RO-negative cells positively selected for CCR7, excluded terminally differentiated effector memory CD45RA+ cells. The specimen was naive CD8+ T cells sorted from blood. The receptors stem from a man aged 25-45 years in good health.

The V and J genes are TRBV19 and TRBJ2-1; 9 nucleotides agree with TRBD2. Germline V gene sequence: CDR1 LNHDA, CDR2 SQIVND (reference sequence). The CDR3 has 15 residues. V gave up 0 bases and J gave up 7 bases; unmatched junction bases: 4. CDR3 in DNA: TGTGCCAGTAGTATAGATAGCGGGAGAGGTAATGAGCAGTTCTTC. It encodes CASSIDSGRGNEQFF.

The genes are TRBV5-1 and TRBJ1-5; D ambiguous. Germline CDR1 and CDR2: SGHRS and YFSETQ. With 3 bases removed from V and 7 bases from J, the gap between germline ends came to 14 bases. CDR3 size: 14 residues. CDR3 loop: CASSSDITGQPQHF. Written as DNA, the CDR3 is TGCGCCAGCAGCTCCGACATAACGGGGCAGCCCCAGCATTTT. Filled out from reference TRBV5-1 and TRBJ1-5, the complete variable domain reads KAGVTQTPRYLIKTRGQQVTLSCSPISGHRSVSWYQQTPGQGLQFLFEYFSETQRNKGNFPGRFSGRQFSNSRSEMNVSTLELGDSALYLCASSSDITGQPQHFGDGTRLSIL.